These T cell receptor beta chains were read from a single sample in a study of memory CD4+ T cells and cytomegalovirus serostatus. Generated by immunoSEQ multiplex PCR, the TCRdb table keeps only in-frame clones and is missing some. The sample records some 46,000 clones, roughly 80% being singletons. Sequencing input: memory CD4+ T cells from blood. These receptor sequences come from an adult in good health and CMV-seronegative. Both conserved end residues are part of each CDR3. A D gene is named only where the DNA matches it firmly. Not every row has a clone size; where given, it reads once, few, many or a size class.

cdr3_nt: TGTGCCAGCAGCCCAGTGGGGGCCCGAGCCTACGAGCAGTACTTC
cdr3_aa: CASSPVGARAYEQYF
v_call: TRBV7-2
clone_size: few
d_call: NA
j_call: TRBJ2-7

cdr3_nt: TGTGCCAGCAGTTGGCAGGACGGCGGATCTGAAGCTTTCTTT
cdr3_aa: CASSWQDGGSEAFF
v_call: TRBV6-6
clone_size: once
d_call: NA
j_call: TRBJ1-1

cdr3_nt: TGTGCCAGCTCACCACCGCGGACCGGGACAGGGCAGGAAGCTTTCTTT
cdr3_aa: CASSPPRTGTGQEAFF
v_call: TRBV18
clone_size: few
d_call: TRBD1
j_call: TRBJ1-1

cdr3_nt: TGTGCCATCAGTGTGTCCGCTCTGGAGCGGGGGGTGACCTACGAGCAGTACTTC
cdr3_aa: CAISVSALERGVTYEQYF
v_call: TRBV10-3
clone_size: NA
d_call: TRBD2
j_call: TRBJ2-7

cdr3_nt: TGTGCCAGTAGTTCGAACCCACCGGCCTACGAGCAGTACTTC
cdr3_aa: CASSSNPPAYEQYF
v_call: TRBV19
clone_size: NA
d_call: NA
j_call: TRBJ2-7

cdr3_nt: TGTGCCAGCAGCGTAGACTTGACAGGCCCCTGGGAAAACACCATATATTTT
cdr3_aa: CASSVDLTGPWENTIYF
v_call: TRBV9
clone_size: NA
d_call: NA
j_call: TRBJ1-3

cdr3_nt: TGTGCCAGTACGGGCCGGGAGCCGCTGAACACTGAAGCTTTCTTT
cdr3_aa: CASTGREPLNTEAFF
v_call: TRBV19
clone_size: NA
d_call: NA
j_call: TRBJ1-1

cdr3_nt: TGTGCCAGCAGTGAACCCGGGACAGTAAGAAACACCATATATTTT
cdr3_aa: CASSEPGTVRNTIYF
v_call: TRBV6-1
clone_size: NA
d_call: TRBD1
j_call: TRBJ1-3

cdr3_nt: TGCGCCAGCAGCCAAGTGGACCTAGTCTCCTACAATGAGCAGTTCTTC
cdr3_aa: CASSQVDLVSYNEQFF
v_call: TRBV4-1
clone_size: once
d_call: NA
j_call: TRBJ2-1

cdr3_nt: TGTGCCAGCAGCAACACAGGTCAAGAGACCCAGTACTTC
cdr3_aa: CASSNTGQETQYF
v_call: TRBV11-1
clone_size: NA
d_call: NA
j_call: TRBJ2-5

cdr3_nt: TGTGCCAGCTCACCTCCACTTATAGACTTTGCCACCTTC
cdr3_aa: CASSPPLIDFATF
v_call: TRBV18
clone_size: NA
d_call: NA
j_call: TRBJ1-2

cdr3_nt: TGTGCCAGCAGCGCTGGACCAAACCCCTACGAGCAGTACTTC
cdr3_aa: CASSAGPNPYEQYF
v_call: TRBV13
clone_size: NA
d_call: NA
j_call: TRBJ2-7

cdr3_nt: TGTGCCAGTACGAGGGGAGGCTTCTATGGCTACACCTTC
cdr3_aa: CASTRGGFYGYTF
v_call: TRBV19
clone_size: few
d_call: NA
j_call: TRBJ1-2

cdr3_nt: TGTGCCAGCAGCTCTGTGCGCGGGGGTAGAGACAATGAGCAGTTCTTC
cdr3_aa: CASSSVRGGRDNEQFF
v_call: TRBV5-6
clone_size: NA
d_call: TRBD2
j_call: TRBJ2-1

cdr3_nt: TGTGCCAGCAGCCAAGAACAGGGATACGAGCAGTACTTC
cdr3_aa: CASSQEQGYEQYF
v_call: TRBV14
clone_size: NA
d_call: NA
j_call: TRBJ2-7

cdr3_nt: TGCGCCAGCAGCTTGGCTCAAAACTATGGCTACACCTTC
cdr3_aa: CASSLAQNYGYTF
v_call: TRBV5-1
clone_size: NA
d_call: NA
j_call: TRBJ1-2

cdr3_nt: TGTGCCAGCAGCTTGTTTAGGTCGCGCGAGCAGTACTTC
cdr3_aa: CASSLFRSREQYF
v_call: TRBV5-4
clone_size: NA
d_call: NA
j_call: TRBJ2-7

cdr3_nt: TGTGCCAGCAGTGAAGACAGGGCGACTGAAGCTTTCTTT
cdr3_aa: CASSEDRATEAFF
v_call: TRBV2
clone_size: few
d_call: NA
j_call: TRBJ1-1

cdr3_nt: TGTGCCAGCAGCTTAGAGGGCGGGGGGTCCTACGAGCAGTACTTC
cdr3_aa: CASSLEGGGSYEQYF
v_call: TRBV7-2
clone_size: NA
d_call: TRBD2
j_call: TRBJ2-7

cdr3_nt: TGCGCCATCAGCCGGGGTCCCAGCACAGATACGCAGTATTTT
cdr3_aa: CAISRGPSTDTQYF
v_call: TRBV10-2
clone_size: NA
d_call: NA
j_call: TRBJ2-3

cdr3_nt: TGTGCCAGCACCCTGCTAGGGAGGAATTCACCCCTCCACTTT
cdr3_aa: CASTLLGRNSPLHF
v_call: TRBV5-4
clone_size: NA
d_call: NA
j_call: TRBJ1-6

cdr3_nt: TGTGCCTGGAGTGTACAGGGGAATTCACCCCTCCACTTT
cdr3_aa: CAWSVQGNSPLHF
v_call: TRBV30
clone_size: NA
d_call: TRBD1
j_call: TRBJ1-6

cdr3_nt: TGTGCCATCAGTCCCCGACTAGCGGGGGAGATGGGCCAAGAGACCCAGTACTTC
cdr3_aa: CAISPRLAGEMGQETQYF
v_call: TRBV10-3
clone_size: NA
d_call: TRBD2
j_call: TRBJ2-5

cdr3_nt: TGTGCCAGTACCCCAGGACAGGGACCGATCTCGTATGGCTACACCTTC
cdr3_aa: CASTPGQGPISYGYTF
v_call: TRBV19
clone_size: NA
d_call: TRBD1
j_call: TRBJ1-2

cdr3_nt: TGTGCCAGCAGCCCTTCCAGGATCTCTGGAAACACCATATATTTT
cdr3_aa: CASSPSRISGNTIYF
v_call: TRBV9
clone_size: once
d_call: NA
j_call: TRBJ1-3

cdr3_nt: TGTGCCAGCAGCGTAGGGACAGGGGGTTTCTCCTACGAGCAGTACTTC
cdr3_aa: CASSVGTGGFSYEQYF
v_call: TRBV9
clone_size: NA
d_call: TRBD1
j_call: TRBJ2-7

cdr3_nt: TGTGCCAGCAGCCGAGGCGGGGGGGCCCGGGAGCTGTTTTTT
cdr3_aa: CASSRGGGARELFF
v_call: TRBV7-2
clone_size: NA
d_call: TRBD2
j_call: TRBJ2-2

cdr3_nt: TGTGCCAGCAGCCTATTGCGGGACACTGAAGCTTTCTTT
cdr3_aa: CASSLLRDTEAFF
v_call: TRBV6-5
clone_size: NA
d_call: NA
j_call: TRBJ1-1

cdr3_nt: TGTGCCAGCAGCTTAAATGAGGGAGATACGCAGTATTTT
cdr3_aa: CASSLNEGDTQYF
v_call: TRBV7-3
clone_size: NA
d_call: NA
j_call: TRBJ2-3

cdr3_nt: TGTGCCAGTAGTATAGGGCCGAGACCATCTTACAATGAGCAGTTCTTC
cdr3_aa: CASSIGPRPSYNEQFF
v_call: TRBV19
clone_size: NA
d_call: NA
j_call: TRBJ2-1

cdr3_nt: TGTGCCAGCAGCTATGGTGGGGGAGGAGAGACCCAGTACTTC
cdr3_aa: CASSYGGGGETQYF
v_call: TRBV2
clone_size: NA
d_call: NA
j_call: TRBJ2-5

cdr3_nt: TGTGCCAGCAGTCCCCGACTAGCGGGGGGGCCACGGGAGCAGTTCTTC
cdr3_aa: CASSPRLAGGPREQFF
v_call: TRBV6-6
clone_size: NA
d_call: TRBD2
j_call: TRBJ2-1

cdr3_nt: TGTGCCAGCAGCCTAGGCACGACGCTTTATAGAAACACCATATATTTT
cdr3_aa: CASSLGTTLYRNTIYF
v_call: TRBV7-2
clone_size: few
d_call: NA
j_call: TRBJ1-3

cdr3_nt: TGTGCCAGCAGTTACCGGGGACGGGGCAATGAGCAGTTCTTC
cdr3_aa: CASSYRGRGNEQFF
v_call: TRBV6-5
clone_size: NA
d_call: NA
j_call: TRBJ2-1

cdr3_nt: TGTGCCTGGAGTGTATACCGGACCCCGCGTGGGTATAGTTCACCCCTCCACTTT
cdr3_aa: CAWSVYRTPRGYSSPLHF
v_call: TRBV30
clone_size: NA
d_call: NA
j_call: TRBJ1-6

cdr3_nt: TGTGCCTGGACCTCAACGGGGACCTATAATTCACCCCTCCACTTT
cdr3_aa: CAWTSTGTYNSPLHF
v_call: TRBV30
clone_size: NA
d_call: NA
j_call: TRBJ1-6

cdr3_nt: TGTGCCAGCAGCCCAGGACAGGGGGCCGAAAAACAAGAGACCCAGTACTTC
cdr3_aa: CASSPGQGAEKQETQYF
v_call: TRBV5-8
clone_size: NA
d_call: TRBD1
j_call: TRBJ2-5

cdr3_nt: TGTGCCAGCAGTGAAGGTGGCGGACCCTTTGGCTACACCTTC
cdr3_aa: CASSEGGGPFGYTF
v_call: TRBV6-1
clone_size: NA
d_call: NA
j_call: TRBJ1-2

cdr3_nt: TGCAGCGTTGTTTGGGTACTTGAGACCCAGTACTTC
cdr3_aa: CSVVWVLETQYF
v_call: TRBV29-1
clone_size: few
d_call: NA
j_call: TRBJ2-5

cdr3_nt: TGTGCCAGCAGCTTAAGGGTCGAGACCCAGTACTTC
cdr3_aa: CASSLRVETQYF
v_call: TRBV5-5
clone_size: NA
d_call: NA
j_call: TRBJ2-5

cdr3_nt: TGTGCCAGCAGTGAAGCGGCCGCCGCACAGGGGGAGGCTTTCTTT
cdr3_aa: CASSEAAAAQGEAFF
v_call: TRBV6-1
clone_size: NA
d_call: TRBD1
j_call: TRBJ1-1

cdr3_nt: TGTGCCAGCAGCTCTCTCACGGGGGGTTATGGCTACACCTTC
cdr3_aa: CASSSLTGGYGYTF
v_call: TRBV7-9
clone_size: NA
d_call: NA
j_call: TRBJ1-2